These T cell receptor beta chains were read from a single sample in a study of T cell changes during pregnancy in multiple sclerosis. Assay: immunoSEQ multiplex PCR; the TCRdb copy retains only in-frame clones and omits some. The repertoire consists of about 36,000 clones, with 75% to 95% occurring once and the leading ten covering around 0.47%. The sequencing here drew on CD4+ T cells from peripheral blood mononuclear cells, taken in the second trimester of pregnancy. Receptors originate from a female donor in good health, enrolled as a control in a pregnancy study. The CDR3 runs from the conserved cysteine through the conserved F or W. The order of the fields is clone size, J gene, D gene, V gene, CDR3 protein, CDR3 DNA. The D gene is left open where the match is weak. Not all rows give a size; the values are once, few, many and, for expanded clones, a class.

>once|TRBJ1-6|NA|TRBV19
CASSPKGSGTIDSPLHF
TGTGCCAGTAGTCCAAAGGGTTCCGGGACAATAGATTCACCCCTCCACTTT
>NA|TRBJ2-1|TRBD2|TRBV19
CASSATGTSFFLESYNEQFF
TGTGCCAGTAGTGCAACCGGGACTAGCTTTTTTTTGGAGTCCTACAATGAGCAGTTCTTC
>NA|TRBJ2-7|TRBD2|TRBV5-1
CASSRREAYEQYF
TGCGCCAGCAGCAGGCGGGAGGCCTACGAGCAGTACTTC
>NA|TRBJ1-2|TRBD1|TRBV6-4
CASSETGLGGYTF
TGTGCCAGCAGTGAGACAGGGCTCGGGGGCTACACCTTC
>NA|TRBJ1-5|NA|TRBV29-1
CSVGSGNQPQHF
TGCAGCGTTGGATCAGGGAATCAGCCCCAGCATTTT
>NA|TRBJ2-5|NA|TRBV7-2
CASTPRGWGKWETQYF
TGTGCCAGCACCCCAAGGGGGTGGGGAAAATGGGAGACCCAGTACTTC
>once|TRBJ1-4|NA|TRBV28
CASSLPGGANEKLFF
TGTGCCAGCAGCCTTCCGGGGGGGGCGAATGAAAAACTGTTTTTT
>NA|TRBJ2-5|NA|TRBV28
CASSLGVVRQETQYF
TGTGCCAGCAGTTTAGGTGTCGTCAGACAAGAGACCCAGTACTTC
>NA|TRBJ2-2|NA|TRBV2
CASSGGFLAGELFF
TGTGCCAGCTCAGGAGGATTTTTGGCCGGGGAGCTGTTTTTT
>NA|TRBJ2-7|TRBD1|TRBV18
CASSTMGTGVSEQYF
TGTGCCAGCTCGACTATGGGGACAGGGGTCTCCGAGCAGTACTTC
>NA|TRBJ1-4|TRBD1|TRBV2
CASRVTGLDEKLFF
TGTGCCAGCAGGGTGACAGGGTTGGACGAAAAACTGTTTTTT
>NA|TRBJ2-7|TRBD1|TRBV29-1
CSVPGQGNYEQYF
TGCAGCGTACCGGGACAGGGGAATTACGAGCAGTACTTC
>NA|TRBJ1-6|TRBD1|TRBV7-8
CASRLGQGNSPLHF
TGTGCCAGCAGGTTGGGACAGGGAAATTCACCCCTCCACTTT
>NA|TRBJ2-2|NA|TRBV27
CASSQGRDTGELFF
TGTGCCAGCTCCCAGGGAAGGGACACCGGGGAGCTGTTTTTT
>NA|TRBJ2-5|NA|TRBV27
CASFPLALQETQYF
TGTGCCAGCTTCCCCCTAGCGTTGCAAGAGACCCAGTACTTC
>NA|TRBJ2-7|NA|TRBV5-4
CASGTGVYEQYF
TGTGCCAGCGGGACGGGGGTCTACGAGCAGTACTTC
>NA|TRBJ2-7|NA|TRBV6-5
CASRSPYEQYF
TGTGCCAGCAGGTCTCCCTACGAGCAGTACTTC
>NA|TRBJ2-1|TRBD2|TRBV5-4
CASSLKRGGLANEQFF
TGTGCCAGCAGCTTGAAGCGGGGGGGGCTTGCAAATGAGCAGTTCTTC
>NA|TRBJ2-3|NA|TRBV10-3
CASTDSNTDTQYF
TGTGCCAGCACCGACAGTAACACAGATACGCAGTATTTT
>NA|TRBJ1-1|NA|TRBV5-1
CASSLNRKNTEAFF
TGCGCCAGCAGCTTGAACAGGAAGAACACTGAAGCTTTCTTT
>NA|TRBJ2-7|NA|TRBV28
CACHSNSHEQYF
TGTGCCTGCCACAGTAACTCCCACGAGCAGTACTTC
>NA|TRBJ2-1|NA|TRBV7-6
CASSQGWANEQFF
TGTGCCAGCAGCCAGGGCTGGGCGAATGAGCAGTTCTTC
>NA|TRBJ2-1|TRBD2|TRBV7-9
CASSPGTSGMGSYNEQFF
TGTGCCAGCAGCCCAGGGACTAGCGGGATGGGCTCCTACAATGAGCAGTTCTTC